This is a list of T cell receptor beta chains from one sample in a study of OX40 agonist ivuxolimab in advanced cancers. Sequencing used immunoSEQ multiplex PCR; TCRdb keeps in-frame clones, though not all of them. The table includes around 22,000 clones, approximately 85% detected once. The sequencing here drew on CD4+ or CD8+ T cells sorted from blood, taken in a trial of the OX40 agonist ivuxolimab. The receptor source for this set is an adult with an advanced solid tumor such as melanoma, head and neck, liver or kidney cancer. CDR3s include the opening cysteine and the closing phenylalanine or tryptophan. Each record gives: V gene, clone size, D gene, J gene, CDR3 DNA, CDR3 protein. The D gene is left open where the match is weak. The size of a clone is reported for some rows only, either as once, few or many, or as a class for expanded clones.

TRBV7-8	NA	TRBD1	TRBJ2-7	TGTGCCAGCAGCTTAAGGGGACAGGGGGTCCTCTACGAGCAGTACTTC	CASSLRGQGVLYEQYF
TRBV29-1	NA	TRBD2	TRBJ2-1	TGCAGCGTTGAAGATCAGGGGAGCGGGAGAGTCAATGAGCAGTTCTTC	CSVEDQGSGRVNEQFF
TRBV7-7	NA	TRBD2	TRBJ2-1	TGTGCTAGCAGCTTCACGGCGGGAGATGAGCAGTTCTTC	CASSFTAGDEQFF
TRBV7-6	NA	NA	TRBJ2-3	TGTGCCAGCAGCCCAGGGACGGGAGATACGCAGTATTTT	CASSPGTGDTQYF
TRBV6-6	NA	TRBD2	TRBJ2-3	TGTGCCAGCATCATAGGACTAGATGGCACAGATACGCAGTATTTT	CASIIGLDGTDTQYF
TRBV7-9	NA	TRBD2	TRBJ2-1	TGTGCCAGCAGACCGGGGACTAGCGGGAGCCCCGGAAATGAGCAGTTCTTC	CASRPGTSGSPGNEQFF
TRBV7-9	NA	TRBD1	TRBJ1-3	TGTGCCAGCAGGGGACAGGCCCAGGGTGCTGGAAACACCATATATTTT	CASRGQAQGAGNTIYF
TRBV29-1	once	NA	TRBJ2-2	TGCAGCGTTCCGTTAATGTCGGAGCTGTTTTTT	CSVPLMSELFF
TRBV5-6	NA	NA	TRBJ2-1	TGTGCCAGCAGTTTTCCGACACCTAGCTCCTACAATGAGCAGTTCTTC	CASSFPTPSSYNEQFF
TRBV4-1	NA	NA	TRBJ2-7	TGCGCCAGCAGCTTTCGGACAGCCTACGAGCAGTACTTC	CASSFRTAYEQYF
TRBV27	few	TRBD2	TRBJ2-7	TGTGCCAGCAGTTTGGGGAGGGCTTCCTACGAGCAGTACTTC	CASSLGRASYEQYF
TRBV13	NA	TRBD2	TRBJ2-3	TGTGCCAGCAGCTTAGGCCTTAGGGCTAGCGGGAGGGGAGATACGCAGTATTTT	CASSLGLRASGRGDTQYF
TRBV11-2	once	NA	TRBJ2-5	TGTGCCAGCAGCTCCCACAGGGTCCAAGAGACCCAGTACTTC	CASSSHRVQETQYF
TRBV15	NA	TRBD1	TRBJ2-7	TGTGCCACCAGCGCACGACAGGGAACCTTGGTTGAGAGCTCCTACGAGCAGTACTTC	CATSARQGTLVESSYEQYF